The rows below give T cell receptor beta chains drawn from one sample of a study of molecular identifiers for immune sequencing clone quantification. Via MiXCR, TCRdb re-called the PCR reads, giving one row per CDR3 protein. This sample has under 800,000 distinct CDR3 sequences; 25% occur once, and the top ten carry 0.75% to 0.8%. The sequencing sample was made of naive CD8+ T cells from blood, with Jurkat cell RNA spiked in. The receptors stem from a human donor in good health. Some libraries in this study had Jurkat cell RNA spiked in. CDR3s include the opening cysteine and the closing phenylalanine or tryptophan. The D gene is left open where the match is weak. Rows give clone size only sometimes, using once, few, many, or a class for an expanded clone.

j_call: TRBJ1-4; d_call: NA; v_call: TRBV7-2; clone_size: many; cdr3_nt: TGTGCCAGCAGCTTAGTTGGAGGACAGTTTACTGAAAAACTGTTTTTT; cdr3_aa: CASSLVGGQFTEKLFF
j_call: TRBJ2-7; d_call: NA; v_call: TRBV4-1; clone_size: NA; cdr3_nt: TGCGCCAGCAGCCAAGAAGGTGCGGTCTACGAGCAGTACTTC; cdr3_aa: CASSQEGAVYEQYF
j_call: TRBJ2-7; d_call: NA; v_call: TRBV7-9; clone_size: once; cdr3_nt: TGTGCCAGCAGCTTAGGCCGAGGGACCGGGCCCATCGAGCCGTACTTC; cdr3_aa: CASSLGRGTGPIEPYF
j_call: TRBJ2-1; d_call: NA; v_call: TRBV5-6; clone_size: few; cdr3_nt: TGTGCCAGCAGCCCGCCTGGATACAGTGAGCAGTTCTTC; cdr3_aa: CASSPPGYSEQFF
j_call: TRBJ2-5; d_call: NA; v_call: TRBV19; clone_size: NA; cdr3_nt: TGTGCCTGTACCGCCCAGACTACAGGGAGGGAGACCCAGTACTTC; cdr3_aa: CACTAQTTGRETQYF
j_call: TRBJ2-2; d_call: TRBD1; v_call: TRBV6-6; clone_size: many; cdr3_nt: TGTGCCAGCAGTGGGACAGGGTTCACCGGGGAGCTGTTTTTT; cdr3_aa: CASSGTGFTGELFF
j_call: TRBJ2-3; d_call: TRBD2; v_call: TRBV12-3/TRBV12-4; clone_size: NA; cdr3_nt: TGTGCCAGCAGAGCCTCACTAGCGGGGGGATCGGATACGCAGTATTTT; cdr3_aa: CASRASLAGGSDTQYF
j_call: TRBJ1-1; d_call: NA; v_call: TRBV19; clone_size: many; cdr3_nt: TGTGCCAGTAGTATTGACAGTCCCATGAACACTGAAGCTTTCTTT; cdr3_aa: CASSIDSPMNTEAFF
j_call: TRBJ2-5; d_call: NA; v_call: TRBV5-1; clone_size: many; cdr3_nt: TGCGCCAGCAGCCCACCAGTGAAAGAGACCCAGTACTTC; cdr3_aa: CASSPPVKETQYF
j_call: TRBJ1-1; d_call: NA; v_call: TRBV4-2; clone_size: NA; cdr3_nt: TGTGCCAGCAGCCAGACGGCAGTGGCCACTGAAGCTTTCTTT; cdr3_aa: CASSQTAVATEAFF
j_call: TRBJ2-2; d_call: NA; v_call: TRBV14; clone_size: few; cdr3_nt: TGTGCCAGCAGCCAAGAAGGGGGGTCTGATACCGGGGAGCTGTTTTTT; cdr3_aa: CASSQEGGSDTGELFF
j_call: TRBJ1-5; d_call: NA; v_call: TRBV21-1; clone_size: few; cdr3_nt: TGTGCCAGCAGCAAAGGAAAGGGGCAGGCCGACTTGAGTCGGGGAGTCGGGCCCCAGCATTTT; cdr3_aa: CASSKGKGQADLSRGVGPQHF
j_call: TRBJ1-5; d_call: NA; v_call: TRBV7-9; clone_size: many; cdr3_nt: TGTGCCAGCAGCCTTGGACAGAGCAATCAGCCCCAGCATTTT; cdr3_aa: CASSLGQSNQPQHF
j_call: TRBJ1-5; d_call: NA; v_call: TRBV19; clone_size: NA; cdr3_nt: TGTGCCAGTAGAACCCCTGGAGGGCCCAGTCCCAATCAGCCCCAGCATTTT; cdr3_aa: CASRTPGGPSPNQPQHF
j_call: TRBJ2-5; d_call: NA; v_call: TRBV9; clone_size: many; cdr3_nt: TGTGCCAGCAGCGTAGATGGAGGGGTGGAGACCCAGTACTTC; cdr3_aa: CASSVDGGVETQYF
j_call: TRBJ1-1; d_call: NA; v_call: TRBV6-6; clone_size: many; cdr3_nt: TGTGCCAGCATCAATGTCGGGGGGGAAGCTTTCTTT; cdr3_aa: CASINVGGEAFF
j_call: TRBJ1-5; d_call: NA; v_call: TRBV7-8; clone_size: many; cdr3_nt: TGTGCCAGCAGCCCAACCGGGGGTGATCAGCCCCAGCATTTT; cdr3_aa: CASSPTGGDQPQHF
j_call: TRBJ2-1; d_call: NA; v_call: TRBV7-9; clone_size: NA; cdr3_nt: TGTGCCGCCACCCTGTTCCGGGACTCTCAAATAAACTCCTACAATAAGCAGTTCTTC; cdr3_aa: CAATLFRDSQINSYNKQFF
j_call: TRBJ2-2; d_call: NA; v_call: TRBV6-1; clone_size: NA; cdr3_nt: TGTGCCAGCACCCAGAGAAACACCGGGGAGCTGTTTTTT; cdr3_aa: CASTQRNTGELFF
j_call: TRBJ1-1; d_call: NA; v_call: TRBV5-1; clone_size: once; cdr3_nt: TGCGCCAGCAGCTTTACAGGGACTGGGACTGAAGCTTTCTTT; cdr3_aa: CASSFTGTGTEAFF
j_call: TRBJ1-4; d_call: NA; v_call: TRBV2; clone_size: many; cdr3_nt: TGTGCCAGCAGTGAAGCGCCCGGGGGCGGTGAAAAACTGTTTTTT; cdr3_aa: CASSEAPGGGEKLFF
j_call: TRBJ1-1; d_call: NA; v_call: TRBV12-5; clone_size: many; cdr3_nt: TGTGCTAGTGGTTTTGGAGGGGTCACTGAAGCTTTCTTT; cdr3_aa: CASGFGGVTEAFF
j_call: TRBJ1-1; d_call: TRBD1; v_call: TRBV2; clone_size: NA; cdr3_nt: TGTGCCAGCACGGACAGGGTCCCTGAGGCTTTGTTT; cdr3_aa: CASTDRVPEALF
j_call: TRBJ2-7; d_call: TRBD1; v_call: TRBV7-2; clone_size: few; cdr3_nt: TGTGCCAGCAGCTTAGGGGTGACAGGGGGCTTCGTCGAGCAGTACTTC; cdr3_aa: CASSLGVTGGFVEQYF
j_call: TRBJ1-2; d_call: NA; v_call: TRBV4-3; clone_size: NA; cdr3_nt: TGCGCCAGCAGCCAAGCTACAGAGATACTTAACTATGGCTACACCTTC; cdr3_aa: CASSQATEILNYGYTF
j_call: TRBJ1-2; d_call: NA; v_call: TRBV7-9; clone_size: NA; cdr3_nt: TGTGCCAGCAGCTTAGACCGGGCACCCACCTTC; cdr3_aa: CASSLDRAPTF
j_call: TRBJ2-3; d_call: NA; v_call: TRBV9; clone_size: many; cdr3_nt: TGTGCCAGCAGCGTAGACGGAGTAAGCACAGATACGCAGTATTTT; cdr3_aa: CASSVDGVSTDTQYF
j_call: TRBJ1-4; d_call: NA; v_call: TRBV6-2/TRBV6-3; clone_size: few; cdr3_nt: TGTGCCAGCGACGATGGTAATCAAGAAAAACTGTTTTTT; cdr3_aa: CASDDGNQEKLFF
j_call: TRBJ2-7; d_call: TRBD1; v_call: TRBV4-1; clone_size: few; cdr3_nt: TGCGCCAGCAGCCCCCACGAGGGACAGGGTGGGTACGAGCAGTACTTC; cdr3_aa: CASSPHEGQGGYEQYF
j_call: TRBJ2-7; d_call: NA; v_call: TRBV28; clone_size: many; cdr3_nt: TGTGCCAGCAGTACACTCCAAATCTCCTACGAGCAGTACTTC; cdr3_aa: CASSTLQISYEQYF
j_call: TRBJ2-2; d_call: TRBD2; v_call: TRBV20-1; clone_size: NA; cdr3_nt: TGCAGTGCTACCGTGGTAGGGCTAGCGGACCCTAAGGGCACCGGGGAGCTGTTTTTT; cdr3_aa: CSATVVGLADPKGTGELFF
j_call: TRBJ1-5; d_call: TRBD1; v_call: TRBV5-1; clone_size: few; cdr3_nt: TGCGCCAGCAGCTTGGGCGGGACAGGACTAAATCAGCCCCAGCATTTT; cdr3_aa: CASSLGGTGLNQPQHF
j_call: TRBJ2-7; d_call: NA; v_call: TRBV27; clone_size: NA; cdr3_nt: TGTGCCAGCAGCCTAGGCACACGTCGATACGAGCAGTACTTC; cdr3_aa: CASSLGTRRYEQYF
j_call: TRBJ2-1; d_call: NA; v_call: TRBV7-2; clone_size: many; cdr3_nt: TGTGCCAGCAGCTTTCCTAGTGAGCAGTTCTTC; cdr3_aa: CASSFPSEQFF
j_call: TRBJ2-1; d_call: TRBD2; v_call: TRBV28; clone_size: NA; cdr3_nt: TGTGCCAGCAGTGGGACTAGCGGGAGCTCCTACAATGAGCAGTTCTTC; cdr3_aa: CASSGTSGSSYNEQFF
j_call: TRBJ2-7; d_call: NA; v_call: TRBV4-3; clone_size: once; cdr3_nt: TGCGCCAGCAGCCAAGATTTCGGGACAAGCTACTACGAGCAGTACTTC; cdr3_aa: CASSQDFGTSYYEQYF
j_call: TRBJ2-7; d_call: NA; v_call: TRBV5-5; clone_size: many; cdr3_nt: TGTGCCAGCAGCTTTCGTGGCGCTGACTACGAGCAGTACTTC; cdr3_aa: CASSFRGADYEQYF
j_call: TRBJ2-3; d_call: TRBD2; v_call: TRBV7-9; clone_size: few; cdr3_nt: TGTGCCAGCAGCTGGACTAGCGGGGTGAGAGATACGCAGTATTTT; cdr3_aa: CASSWTSGVRDTQYF
j_call: TRBJ1-5; d_call: NA; v_call: TRBV30; clone_size: few; cdr3_nt: TGTGCCTGGAGTATTGGTATGGGTCAGCCCCAGCATTTT; cdr3_aa: CAWSIGMGQPQHF
j_call: TRBJ2-6; d_call: TRBD1; v_call: TRBV5-5; clone_size: few; cdr3_nt: TGTGCCAGCAGCTCAAGGACAGGGGAGGTATTTGGGGCCAACGTCCTGACTTTC; cdr3_aa: CASSSRTGEVFGANVLTF
j_call: TRBJ2-3; d_call: NA; v_call: TRBV11-2; clone_size: NA; cdr3_nt: TGTGCCAGCAGCTTAGAATGGGTGACCGGCACAGATACGCAGTATTTT; cdr3_aa: CASSLEWVTGTDTQYF
j_call: TRBJ2-5; d_call: NA; v_call: TRBV4-2; clone_size: many; cdr3_nt: TGTGCCAGCAGCCAAGAGCGTTTGGCAGCCCAAGAGACCCAGTACTTC; cdr3_aa: CASSQERLAAQETQYF
j_call: TRBJ2-3; d_call: TRBD1; v_call: TRBV24-1; clone_size: NA; cdr3_nt: TGTGCCACCAGTGACTATGGGACAGGGACAGATACGCAGTATTTT; cdr3_aa: CATSDYGTGTDTQYF
j_call: TRBJ2-1; d_call: TRBD2; v_call: TRBV27; clone_size: many; cdr3_nt: TGTGCCAGCAGTTTAACTAGCGCCTACTACAATGAGCAGTTCTTC; cdr3_aa: CASSLTSAYYNEQFF
j_call: TRBJ2-7; d_call: NA; v_call: TRBV4-1; clone_size: NA; cdr3_nt: TGCGCCCGCCGCCAAGATCCAGGCAGGGCCTACGAGCAGTACTTC; cdr3_aa: CARRQDPGRAYEQYF
j_call: TRBJ1-2; d_call: TRBD1; v_call: TRBV20-1; clone_size: NA; cdr3_nt: TGCAGTGCTTTGCTGACAGGGGATGATGGCTACACCTTC; cdr3_aa: CSALLTGDDGYTF
j_call: TRBJ2-7; d_call: NA; v_call: TRBV19; clone_size: NA; cdr3_nt: TGTGCCAGTAGTATAGCTGAGCAGGGCTACGAGCAGTACTTC; cdr3_aa: CASSIAEQGYEQYF
j_call: TRBJ1-2; d_call: NA; v_call: TRBV27; clone_size: NA; cdr3_nt: TGTGCCAGCAGAGAGCAGGGGCGCGGGTATGGCTACACCTTC; cdr3_aa: CASREQGRGYGYTF
j_call: TRBJ2-1; d_call: NA; v_call: TRBV9; clone_size: few; cdr3_nt: TGTGCCAGCAGCGGGGGGACCTACAATGAGCAGTTCTTC; cdr3_aa: CASSGGTYNEQFF
j_call: TRBJ2-5; d_call: TRBD1; v_call: TRBV2; clone_size: many; cdr3_nt: TGTGCCAGCAGTCCGCGGGACAGGGTTCAGACCCAGTACTTC; cdr3_aa: CASSPRDRVQTQYF
j_call: TRBJ2-4; d_call: NA; v_call: TRBV12-3/TRBV12-4; clone_size: many; cdr3_nt: TGTGCCAGCCCCGGACAGCCTCTAGCCAAAAACATTCAGTACTTC; cdr3_aa: CASPGQPLAKNIQYF
j_call: TRBJ1-5; d_call: TRBD1; v_call: TRBV12-3/TRBV12-4; clone_size: many; cdr3_nt: TGTGCCAGCAGTTTGGCGACAGGGGGCTATCAGCCCCAGCATTTT; cdr3_aa: CASSLATGGYQPQHF
j_call: TRBJ2-3; d_call: TRBD2; v_call: TRBV25-1; clone_size: many; cdr3_nt: TGTGCCAGCAGTGATTTGCGGGGGGGCACAGATACGCAGTATTTT; cdr3_aa: CASSDLRGGTDTQYF
j_call: TRBJ1-1; d_call: TRBD1; v_call: TRBV30; clone_size: many; cdr3_nt: TGTGCCTGGAGTAGGTCTAACAGGGGGAACACTGAAGCTTTCTTT; cdr3_aa: CAWSRSNRGNTEAFF
j_call: TRBJ2-1; d_call: TRBD2; v_call: TRBV4-1; clone_size: few; cdr3_nt: TGCGCCAGCAGCCAGATAGCGGGAGGGCGAAATGAGCAGTTCTTC; cdr3_aa: CASSQIAGGRNEQFF